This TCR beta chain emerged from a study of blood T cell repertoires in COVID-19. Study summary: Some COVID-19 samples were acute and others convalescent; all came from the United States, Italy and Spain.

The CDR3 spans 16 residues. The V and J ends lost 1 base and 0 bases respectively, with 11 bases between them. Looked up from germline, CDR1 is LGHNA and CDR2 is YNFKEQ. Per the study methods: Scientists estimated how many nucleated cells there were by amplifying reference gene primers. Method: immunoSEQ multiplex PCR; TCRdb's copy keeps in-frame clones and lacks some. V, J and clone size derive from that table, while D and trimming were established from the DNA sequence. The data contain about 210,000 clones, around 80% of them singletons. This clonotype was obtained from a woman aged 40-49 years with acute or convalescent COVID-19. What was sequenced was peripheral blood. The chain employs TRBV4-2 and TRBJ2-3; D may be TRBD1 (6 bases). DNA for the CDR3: TGTGCCAGCAGCCAAGGAGAGGGGGAGAGCACAGATACGCAGTATTTT. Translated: CASSQGEGESTDTQYF.